The rows below give T cell receptor beta chains drawn from one sample of a study of blood T cell repertoires in COVID-19. Data came from immunoSEQ multiplex PCR; TCRdb stores just in-frame clones and leaves some out. The data contain some 80,000 clones, 86% of them singletons. Sequences were obtained from peripheral blood. The receptor source for this set is a man in his fifties or sixties with active or convalescent COVID-19. Each CDR3 is given with its conserved first and last residue. D genes are given only for firm matches. Rows may omit the clone size; those that give it use once, few, many or a size class.

CDR3,DNA,J,V,size,D
CASSLATGPYEQYF,TGCGCCAGCAGCTTGGCGACAGGGCCCTACGAGCAGTACTTC,TRBJ2-7,TRBV5-1,NA,TRBD1
CASSYATSGGGETQYF,TGTGCCAGCAGTTACGCTACTAGCGGGGGAGGAGAGACCCAGTACTTC,TRBJ2-5,TRBV6-6,NA,TRBD2
CASSQEAGGNTEAFF,TGCGCCAGCAGCCAAGAAGCAGGAGGGAACACTGAAGCTTTCTTT,TRBJ1-1,TRBV4-1,NA,NA
CASSSPYSYNEQFF,TGTGCCAGTAGTTCTCCCTACTCCTACAATGAGCAGTTCTTC,TRBJ2-1,TRBV19,NA,NA
CASSPQPTSLETQYF,TGTGCCAGCAGCCCTCAACCGACTAGCCTGGAGACCCAGTACTTC,TRBJ2-5,TRBV3-1/TRBV3-2,once,TRBD2
CASSLGQGSTEAFF,TGCGCCAGCAGCTTGGGACAGGGTTCCACTGAAGCTTTCTTT,TRBJ1-1,TRBV5-1,NA,TRBD1
CASSPRGDQPQHF,TGTGCCAGCAGCCCCCGGGGGGATCAGCCCCAGCATTTT,TRBJ1-5,TRBV3-1/TRBV3-2,NA,NA
CASKPGQGYNEQFF,TGTGCCAGCAAACCGGGACAGGGGTACAATGAGCAGTTCTTC,TRBJ2-1,TRBV9,NA,TRBD1
CASSSQEKNSPLHF,TGTGCCAGCAGTTCACAGGAGAAGAATTCACCCCTCCACTTT,TRBJ1-6,TRBV6-5,NA,NA
CASSRTGVDTQYF,TGTGCCAGCAGCCGGACAGGGGTAGATACGCAGTATTTT,TRBJ2-3,TRBV28,NA,TRBD1
CASSYGETGGTDTQYF,TGTGCCAGCAGTTACGGGGAGACAGGGGGCACAGATACGCAGTATTTT,TRBJ2-3,TRBV6-2/TRBV6-3,NA,TRBD1
CASRGGTGDRPQHF,TGTGCCAGCAGGGGCGGGACAGGGGATCGGCCCCAGCATTTT,TRBJ1-5,TRBV6-5,once,TRBD1
CASSNDRAGANVLTF,TGTGCCAGTAGTAACGACAGGGCTGGGGCCAACGTCCTGACTTTC,TRBJ2-6,TRBV19,NA,TRBD1